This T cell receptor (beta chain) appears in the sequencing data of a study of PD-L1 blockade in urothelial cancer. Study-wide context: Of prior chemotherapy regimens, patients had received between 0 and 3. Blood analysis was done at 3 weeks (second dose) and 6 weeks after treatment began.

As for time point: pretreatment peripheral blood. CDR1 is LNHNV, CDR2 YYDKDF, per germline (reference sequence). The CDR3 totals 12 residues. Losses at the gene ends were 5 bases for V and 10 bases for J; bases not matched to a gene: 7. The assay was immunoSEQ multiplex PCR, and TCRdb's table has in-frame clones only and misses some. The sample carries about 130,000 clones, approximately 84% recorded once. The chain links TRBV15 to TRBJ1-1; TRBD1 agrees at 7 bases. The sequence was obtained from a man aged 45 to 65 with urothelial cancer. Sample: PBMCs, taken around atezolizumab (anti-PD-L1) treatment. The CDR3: CATSVVSGGAFF. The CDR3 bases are TGTGCCACCAGCGTAGTATCAGGGGGAGCTTTCTTT.